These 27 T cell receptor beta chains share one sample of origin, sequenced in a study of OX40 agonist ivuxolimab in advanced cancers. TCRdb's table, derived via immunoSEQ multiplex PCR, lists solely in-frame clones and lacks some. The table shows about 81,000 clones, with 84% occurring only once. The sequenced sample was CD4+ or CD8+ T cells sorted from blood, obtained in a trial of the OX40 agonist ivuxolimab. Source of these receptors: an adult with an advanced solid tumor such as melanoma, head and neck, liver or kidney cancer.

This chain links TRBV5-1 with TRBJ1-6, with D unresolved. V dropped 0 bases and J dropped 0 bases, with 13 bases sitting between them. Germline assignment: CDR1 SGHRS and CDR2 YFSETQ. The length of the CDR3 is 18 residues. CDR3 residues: CASSLVGTASSYNSPLHF. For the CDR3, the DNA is TGCGCCAGCAGCTTGGTGGGCACAGCGAGCTCCTATAATTCACCCCTCCACTTT.

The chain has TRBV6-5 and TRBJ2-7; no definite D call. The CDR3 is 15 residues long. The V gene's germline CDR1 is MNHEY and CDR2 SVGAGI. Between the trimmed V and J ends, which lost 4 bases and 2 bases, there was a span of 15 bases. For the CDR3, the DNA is TGTGCCAGCAGTTTCCTCCAGGACGGACCCTACGAGCAGTACTTC. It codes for CASSFLQDGPYEQYF.

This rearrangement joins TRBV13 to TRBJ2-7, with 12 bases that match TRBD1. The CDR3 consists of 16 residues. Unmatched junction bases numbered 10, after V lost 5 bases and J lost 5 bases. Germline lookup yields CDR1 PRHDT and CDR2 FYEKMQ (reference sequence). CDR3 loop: CASSRGRDRGRDEQYF. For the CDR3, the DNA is TGTGCCAGCAGCAGGGGCCGGGACAGGGGGCGGGACGAGCAGTACTTC.

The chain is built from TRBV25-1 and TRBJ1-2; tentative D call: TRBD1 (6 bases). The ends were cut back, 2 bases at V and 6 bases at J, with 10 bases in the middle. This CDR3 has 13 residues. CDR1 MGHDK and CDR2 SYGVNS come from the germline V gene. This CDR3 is CASSEGQYHGYTF. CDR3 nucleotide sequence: TGTGCCAGCAGTGAAGGACAGTACCATGGCTACACCTTC.

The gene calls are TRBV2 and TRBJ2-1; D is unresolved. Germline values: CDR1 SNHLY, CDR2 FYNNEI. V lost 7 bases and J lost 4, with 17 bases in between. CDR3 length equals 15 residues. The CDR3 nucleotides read TGTGCCAGCATTACCGTCAGGAGCAAGTACAATGAGCAGTTCTTC. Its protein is CASITVRSKYNEQFF.

CDR3 bases: TGTGCCATCAGTGTAGCAGGGGGACACACAGATACGCAGTATTTT. It translates to CAISVAGGHTDTQYF. The chain uses TRBV10-3 and TRBJ2-3, with 7 bases matching TRBD1. The CDR3 loop spans 15 amino acids. CDR1 and CDR2 (germline): ENHRY, SYGVKD. V dropped 4 bases and J dropped 2; count of bases not matched to a gene: 6.

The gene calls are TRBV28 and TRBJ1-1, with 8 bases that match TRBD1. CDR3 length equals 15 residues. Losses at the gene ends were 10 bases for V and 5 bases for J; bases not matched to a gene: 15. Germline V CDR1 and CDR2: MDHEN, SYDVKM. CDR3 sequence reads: CATKTGVISGTEAFF. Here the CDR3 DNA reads TGTGCCACCAAGACAGGGGTGATTTCAGGAACTGAAGCTTTCTTT. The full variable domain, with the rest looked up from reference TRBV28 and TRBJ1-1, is DVKVTQSSRYLVKRTGEKVFLECVQDMDHENMFWYRQDPGLGLRLIYFSYDVKMKEKGDIPEGYSVSREKKERFSLILESASTNQTSMYLCATKTGVISGTEAFFGQGTRLTVV.

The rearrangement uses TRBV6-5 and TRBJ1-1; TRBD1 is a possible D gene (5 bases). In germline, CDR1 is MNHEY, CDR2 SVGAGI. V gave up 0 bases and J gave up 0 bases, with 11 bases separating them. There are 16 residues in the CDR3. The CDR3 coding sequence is TGTGCCAGCAGTTACTCGATGCAGGGAGTGAACACTGAAGCTTTCTTT. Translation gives CASSYSMQGVNTEAFF.

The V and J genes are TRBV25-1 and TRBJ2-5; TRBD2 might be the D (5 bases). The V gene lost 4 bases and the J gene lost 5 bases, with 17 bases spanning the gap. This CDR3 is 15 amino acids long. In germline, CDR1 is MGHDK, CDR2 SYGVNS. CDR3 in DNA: TGTGCCAGCAGTGCAGTCTACGTCGGGGAGGAGACCCAGTACTTC. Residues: CASSAVYVGEETQYF. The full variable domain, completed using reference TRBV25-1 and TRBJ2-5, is EADIYQTPRYLVIGTGKKITLECSQTMGHDKMYWYQQDPGMELHLIHYSYGVNSTEKGDLSSESTVSRIRTEHFPLTLESARPSHTSQYLCASSAVYVGEETQYFGPGTRLLVL.

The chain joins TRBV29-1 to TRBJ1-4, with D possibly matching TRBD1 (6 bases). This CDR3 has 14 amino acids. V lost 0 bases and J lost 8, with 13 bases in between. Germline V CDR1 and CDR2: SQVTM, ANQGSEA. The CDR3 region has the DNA TGCAGCGTTGAAGAGGGCAGGGGTGAAGAAAAACTGTTTTTT. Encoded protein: CSVEEGRGEEKLFF.

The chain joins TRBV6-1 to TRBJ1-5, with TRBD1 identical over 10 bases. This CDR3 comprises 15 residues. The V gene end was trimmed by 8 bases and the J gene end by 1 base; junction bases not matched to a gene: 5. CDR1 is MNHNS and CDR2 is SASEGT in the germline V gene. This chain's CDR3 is CASRDRGPSNQPQHF. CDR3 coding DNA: TGTGCCAGCCGGGACAGGGGCCCGAGCAATCAGCCCCAGCATTTT.

The CDR3 loop reads CASSRGSGTDTQYF. The CDR3 nucleotides are TGTGCCAGCAGCCGTGGGAGCGGCACAGATACGCAGTATTTT. The V and J genes are TRBV7-9 and TRBJ2-3, with D possibly TRBD2 on 5 matching bases. CDR3 length equals 14 residues. Trimming took off 5 bases at V and 1 base at J, with 10 bases between the two ends. The germline V gene has CDR1 SEHNR and CDR2 FQNEAQ (reference sequence). Using reference TRBV7-9 and TRBJ2-3 for the parts outside the CDR3, the full variable domain is DTGVSQNPRHKITKRGQNVTFRCDPISEHNRLYWYRQTLGQGPEFLTYFQNEAQLEKSRLLSDRFSAERPKGSFSTLEIQRTEQGDSAMYLCASSRGSGTDTQYFGPGTRLTVL.

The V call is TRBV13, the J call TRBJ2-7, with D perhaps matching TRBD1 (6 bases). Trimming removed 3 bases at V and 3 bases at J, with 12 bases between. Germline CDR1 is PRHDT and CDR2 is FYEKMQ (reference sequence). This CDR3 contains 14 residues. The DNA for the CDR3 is TGTGCCAGCAGCTTCCGGGACACACTCTACGAGCAGTACTTC. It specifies CASSFRDTLYEQYF. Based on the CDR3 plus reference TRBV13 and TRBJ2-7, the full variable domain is AAGVIQSPRHLIKEKRETATLKCYPIPRHDTVYWYQQGPGQDPQFLISFYEKMQSDKGSIPDRFSAQQFSDYHSELNMSSLELGDSALYFCASSFRDTLYEQYFGPGTRLTVT.

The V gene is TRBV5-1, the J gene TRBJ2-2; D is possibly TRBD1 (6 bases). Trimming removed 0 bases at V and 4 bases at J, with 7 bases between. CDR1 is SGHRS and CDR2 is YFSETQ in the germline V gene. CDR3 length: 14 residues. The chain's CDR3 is CASSLGQVTGELFF. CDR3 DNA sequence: TGCGCCAGCAGCTTGGGACAGGTCACCGGGGAGCTGTTTTTT.

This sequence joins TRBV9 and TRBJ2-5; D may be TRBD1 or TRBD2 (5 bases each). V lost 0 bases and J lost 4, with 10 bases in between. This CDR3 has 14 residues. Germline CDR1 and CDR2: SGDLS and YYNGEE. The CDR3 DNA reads TGTGCCAGCAGCGTAGAGGGACCCATAGAGACCCAGTACTTC. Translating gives CASSVEGPIETQYF.

The CDR3 nucleotides read TGTGCCAGCAGCCCCGGGGACAGGGGGCTCTACGAGCAGTACTTC. This sequence encodes CASSPGDRGLYEQYF. The rearrangement links TRBV5-4 to TRBJ2-7, with TRBD1 identical over 12 bases. The germline CDR1 and CDR2 sequences are SGHNT and YYREEE (reference sequence). The V segment lost 4 bases and the J segment 3 bases; nucleotides outside the gene matches: 5. The CDR3 extends over 15 amino acids.

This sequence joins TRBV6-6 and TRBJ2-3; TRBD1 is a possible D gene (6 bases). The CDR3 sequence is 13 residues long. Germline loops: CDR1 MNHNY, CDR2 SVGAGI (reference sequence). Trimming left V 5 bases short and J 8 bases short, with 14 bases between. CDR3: CASSQTGEGTQYF. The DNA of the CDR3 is TGTGCCAGCAGTCAGACAGGAGAAGGTACGCAGTATTTT.

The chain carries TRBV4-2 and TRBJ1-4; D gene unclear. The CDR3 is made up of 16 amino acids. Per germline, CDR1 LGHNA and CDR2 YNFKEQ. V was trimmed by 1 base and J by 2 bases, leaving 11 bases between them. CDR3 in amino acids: CASSQVGPETNEKLFF. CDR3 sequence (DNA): TGTGCCAGCAGCCAAGTAGGGCCGGAGACTAATGAAAAACTGTTTTTT.

The CDR3: CASSDWAVDAFF. The CDR3, as DNA: TGTGCCAGCAGTGATTGGGCGGTAGACGCTTTCTTT. The V call is TRBV2, the J call TRBJ1-1; D ambiguous. The V gene lost 3 bases and the J gene lost 11 bases, with 13 bases spanning the gap. The CDR3 has 12 residues. Germline V gene lookup returns CDR1 SNHLY and CDR2 FYNNEI.

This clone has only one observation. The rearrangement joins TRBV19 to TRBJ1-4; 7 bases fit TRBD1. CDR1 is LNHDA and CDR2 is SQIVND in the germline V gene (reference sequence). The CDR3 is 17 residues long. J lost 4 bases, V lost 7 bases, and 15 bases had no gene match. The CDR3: CASIERGTAIFNEKLFF. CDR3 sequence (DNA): TGTGCCAGTATCGAAAGGGGGACAGCCATCTTTAATGAAAAACTGTTTTTT. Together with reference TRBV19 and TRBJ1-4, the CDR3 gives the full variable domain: DGGITQSPKYLFRKEGQNVTLSCEQNLNHDAMYWYRQDPGQGLRLIYYSQIVNDFQKGDIAEGYSVSREKKESFPLTVTSAQKNPTAFYLCASIERGTAIFNEKLFFGSGTQLSVL.

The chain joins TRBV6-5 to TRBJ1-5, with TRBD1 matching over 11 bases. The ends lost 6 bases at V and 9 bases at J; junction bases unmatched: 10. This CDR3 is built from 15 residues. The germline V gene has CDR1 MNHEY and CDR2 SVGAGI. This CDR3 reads CASSTDRGPGGPQHF. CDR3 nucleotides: TGTGCCAGCAGCACGGACAGGGGGCCGGGAGGGCCCCAGCATTTT.

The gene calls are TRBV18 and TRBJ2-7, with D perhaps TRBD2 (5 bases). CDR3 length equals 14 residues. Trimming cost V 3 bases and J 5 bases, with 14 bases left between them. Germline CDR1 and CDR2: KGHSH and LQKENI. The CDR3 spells CASSPPVPGNEQYF. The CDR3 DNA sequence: TGTGCCAGCTCACCCCCCGTCCCGGGGAACGAGCAGTACTTC. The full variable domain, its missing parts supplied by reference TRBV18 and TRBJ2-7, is NAGVMQNPRHLVRRRGQEARLRCSPMKGHSHVYWYRQLPEEGLKFMVYLQKENIIDESGMPKERFSAEFPKEGPSILRIQQVVRGDSAAYFCASSPPVPGNEQYFGPGTRLTVT.

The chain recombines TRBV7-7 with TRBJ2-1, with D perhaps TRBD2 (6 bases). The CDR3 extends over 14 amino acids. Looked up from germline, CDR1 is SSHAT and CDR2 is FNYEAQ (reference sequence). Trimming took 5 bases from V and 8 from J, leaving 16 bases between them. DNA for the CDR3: TGTGCCAGCAGCCCAGGGCTAGCGAGCGATGAGCAGTTCTTC. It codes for CASSPGLASDEQFF.

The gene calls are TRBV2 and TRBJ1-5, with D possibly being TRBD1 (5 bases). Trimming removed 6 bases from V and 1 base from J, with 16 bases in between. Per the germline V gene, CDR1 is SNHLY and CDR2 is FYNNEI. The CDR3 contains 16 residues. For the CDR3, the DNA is TGTGCCAGCAGGAGCCCCAGGGTAGGGAGCAATCAGCCCCAGCATTTT. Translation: CASRSPRVGSNQPQHF.

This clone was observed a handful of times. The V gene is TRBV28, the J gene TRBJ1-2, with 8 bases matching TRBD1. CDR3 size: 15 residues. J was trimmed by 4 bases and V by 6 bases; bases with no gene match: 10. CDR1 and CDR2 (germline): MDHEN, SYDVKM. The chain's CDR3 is CASSPQGARGYGYTF. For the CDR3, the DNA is TGTGCCAGCAGCCCCCAGGGGGCGCGGGGCTATGGCTACACCTTC.

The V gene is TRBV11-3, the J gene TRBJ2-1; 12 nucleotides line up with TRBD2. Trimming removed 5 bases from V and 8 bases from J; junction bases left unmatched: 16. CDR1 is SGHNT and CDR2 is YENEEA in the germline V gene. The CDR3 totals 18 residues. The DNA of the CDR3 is TGTGCCAGCAGCCTCCTTCCCCTAGCGGGAGGGCCCCCCCATGAGCAGTTCTTC. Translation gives CASSLLPLAGGPPHEQFF.

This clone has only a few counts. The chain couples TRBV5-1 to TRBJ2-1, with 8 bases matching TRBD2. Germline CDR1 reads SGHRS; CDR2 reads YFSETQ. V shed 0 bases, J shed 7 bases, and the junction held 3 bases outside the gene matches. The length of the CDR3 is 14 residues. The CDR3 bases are TGCGCCAGCAGCTTGGGTTCTAGCGGGAATGAGCAGTTCTTC. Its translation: CASSLGSSGNEQFF. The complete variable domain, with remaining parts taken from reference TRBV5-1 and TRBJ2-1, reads KAGVTQTPRYLIKTRGQQVTLSCSPISGHRSVSWYQQTPGQGLQFLFEYFSETQRNKGNFPGRFSGRQFSNSRSEMNVSTLELGDSALYLCASSLGSSGNEQFFGPGTRLTVL.